This T cell receptor (beta chain) was identified during a study of blood T cells in healthy people across ages. The CDR3 runs to 12 residues. The V end was cut by 0 bases, the J end by 5 bases, with 7 bases between. Germline V lookup: CDR1 SQVTM, CDR2 ANQGSEA. With a J-beta primer mix and a sample-barcoded 5' primer, a second PCR ran about 7 to 12 cycles. TCRdb reprocessed the 5' RACE reads with MiXCR, giving one entry per CDR3 protein. This sample has 650,000 or so distinct CDR3 sequences; more than 45% occur once, and the top ten carry roughly 13%. The sequence derives from a woman over 75 in good health. The J gene is TRBJ2-5, the V gene TRBV29-1; D not certain. The sequencing input was blood. This CDR3 reads CSVEEMLETQYF. The CDR3 DNA sequence: TGCAGCGTTGAAGAAATGCTTGAGACCCAGTACTTC.